One sample yielded the 20 T cell receptor beta chains listed below, sequenced in a study of control samples from healthy donors and cancer patients (dated by TCRdb to the early 2020s). Library construction relied on the immunoSEQ multiplex PCR assay. As stored in TCRdb, this immuneACCESS dataset retains in-frame rearrangements with V and J assigned. A fraction of the clones does not appear; measured against another copy, unresolved V genes explain less than half of the discrepancy, and the remainder lacks a known reason. In this sample the table shows some 150,000 clones, about 95% of which occur a single time. Roughly 15% of the sample belongs to the ten largest clones. Specimen: PBMCs. The receptors come from a man aged 60 to 75 with colorectal cancer.

J is TRBJ1-5 and V is TRBV6-5; D unclear. The CDR3 loop spans 13 amino acids. Germline V gives CDR1 MNHEY, CDR2 SVGAGI. V was pared by 6 bases and J by 5 bases, with 11 bases between. The CDR3 coding sequence is TGTGCCAGCAGGGACGGCCAATATCAGCCCCAGCATTTT. Protein product: CASRDGQYQPQHF.

V is TRBV27 and J is TRBJ1-6; a weak D match, TRBD1 (6 bases). Looked up from germline, CDR1 is MNHEY and CDR2 is SMNVEV (reference sequence). CDR3 size: 19 residues. The ends were cut back, 2 bases at V and 5 bases at J, with 22 bases in the middle. The CDR3: CASSLGSRIGGANNSPLHF. The CDR3 DNA reads TGTGCCAGCAGTTTAGGGTCGCGGATCGGGGGCGCCAATAATTCACCCCTCCACTTT.

This chain uses TRBV3-1 (or the pseudogene TRBV3-2) with TRBJ1-6; D is possibly TRBD1 (6 bases). V was pared by 0 bases and J by 7 bases, with 13 bases between. This CDR3 contains 16 residues. Germline CDR1 LGHDT, CDR2 YNNKEL (reference sequence). In nucleotides, the CDR3 is TGTGCCAGCAGCCAAGAAGGGTCGGGGGGCAATTCACCCCTCCACTTT. Translating gives CASSQEGSGGNSPLHF.

The genes are TRBV7-2 and TRBJ1-2, with 9 bases fitting TRBD1. Per germline, CDR1 SGHTA and CDR2 FQGNSA. The CDR3 covers 16 residues. The V gene end was trimmed by 0 bases and the J gene end by 8 bases; junction bases not matched to a gene: 10. DNA of the CDR3: TGTGCCAGCAGCTTAGCGATAACAGGGGGCGCCCGGGGCTACACCTTC. Its translation: CASSLAITGGARGYTF.

The chain is built from TRBV19 and TRBJ1-1; 7 nucleotides agree with TRBD1. Germline lookup yields CDR1 LNHDA and CDR2 SQIVND (reference sequence). V dropped 4 bases and J dropped 0; count of bases not matched to a gene: 2. This CDR3 region has 14 residues. CDR3 coding DNA: TGTGCCAGTAGTAGGGGGACAGTGAACACTGAAGCTTTCTTT. This gives the protein CASSRGTVNTEAFF.

The V and J genes are TRBV19 and TRBJ2-3; D remains ambiguous. CDR1 and CDR2 from the germline V gene are LNHDA and SQIVND (reference sequence). This CDR3 region has 17 residues. Trimming pared 0 bases from V and 2 bases from J, leaving 15 bases between. CDR3 region: CASSIDPSRAITDTQYF. The CDR3 DNA sequence: TGTGCCAGTAGTATAGATCCTTCCCGGGCAATCACAGATACGCAGTATTTT.

V and J are TRBV6-2 or TRBV6-3 and TRBJ1-2; tentatively, D is TRBD1 (6 bases). This CDR3 has 17 residues. V was clipped by 2 bases and J by 6 bases, with 22 bases between them. The germline V gene encodes CDR1 MNHEY and CDR2 SVGEGT. As DNA, the CDR3 is TGTGCCAGCAGTTACGTTGTGACAGGATTGACCTACGATGGCTACACCTTC. This codes for CASSYVVTGLTYDGYTF.

The rearrangement uses TRBV9 and TRBJ2-5; tentative D call: TRBD1 (6 bases). V was clipped by 4 bases and J by 5 bases, with 12 bases between them. The length of the CDR3 is 13 residues. Germline CDR1 and CDR2: SGDLS and YYNGEE. In nucleotides, the CDR3 is TGTGCCAGCAGCAGGGGGACATCGGAGACCCAGTACTTC. As protein: CASSRGTSETQYF. Complete variable domain (other parts from reference TRBV9 and TRBJ2-5): DSGVTQTPKHLITATGQRVTLRCSPRSGDLSVYWYQQSLDQGLQFLIQYYNGEERAKGNILERFSAQQFPDLHSELNLSSLELGDSALYFCASSRGTSETQYFGPGTRLLVL.

The chain combines TRBV10-3 with TRBJ2-7, with D possibly being TRBD2 (6 bases). In germline, CDR1 is ENHRY, CDR2 SYGVKD. Deletions cut 5 bases from V and 2 bases from J, with 10 bases between. This CDR3 spans 13 amino acids. The CDR3 sequence: CAISPPGAYEQYF. The DNA of the CDR3 is TGTGCCATCAGTCCGCCGGGGGCCTACGAGCAGTACTTC.

The chain joins TRBV28 to TRBJ1-4; no clear D gene. V was cut by 4 bases and J by 0 bases, with 6 bases left in between. This CDR3 spans 14 amino acids. Per the germline V gene, CDR1 is MDHEN and CDR2 is SYDVKM. CDR3: CASSSPATNEKLFF. CDR3 DNA sequence: TGTGCCAGCAGTTCCCCCGCAACTAATGAAAAACTGTTTTTT. Full variable domain (rest looked up from reference TRBV28 and TRBJ1-4): DVKVTQSSRYLVKRTGEKVFLECVQDMDHENMFWYRQDPGLGLRLIYFSYDVKMKEKGDIPEGYSVSREKKERFSLILESASTNQTSMYLCASSSPATNEKLFFGSGTQLSVL.

V and J are TRBV10-3 and TRBJ2-1, with a possible D match to TRBD2 (6 bases). Between the trimmed V and J ends, which lost 7 bases and 5 bases, there was a span of 15 bases. Germline CDR1 reads ENHRY; CDR2 reads SYGVKD. The CDR3 loop spans 14 amino acids. For the CDR3, the DNA is TGTGCCATCACCCCCGGGACTGGAGACAATGAGCAGTTCTTC. Amino acids: CAITPGTGDNEQFF.

The J gene is TRBJ2-7, the V gene TRBV27, with D possibly matching TRBD2 (5 bases). The CDR3 has 18 residues. With 2 bases removed from V and 2 bases from J, the gap between germline ends came to 22 bases. The germline CDR1 and CDR2 sequences are MNHEY and SMNVEV (reference sequence). CDR3 in amino acids: CASSLSRRGLQPAYEQYF. CDR3 nucleotide sequence: TGTGCCAGCAGTTTAAGCCGGAGAGGGCTGCAGCCCGCCTACGAGCAGTACTTC.

This rearrangement joins TRBV2 to TRBJ2-7, with D possibly TRBD2 on 6 matching bases. In germline, CDR1 is SNHLY, CDR2 FYNNEI. The CDR3 totals 15 residues. Deletions cut 2 bases from V and 1 base from J, with 12 bases between. Here the CDR3 DNA reads TGTGCCAGCAGTGAATATCCGGGAGCTTCCTACGAGCAGTACTTC. The encoded protein is CASSEYPGASYEQYF.

V gene TRBV7-8 combines with J gene TRBJ2-3; D unresolved. Germline CDR1 is SGHVS and CDR2 is FQNEAQ. This CDR3 contains 13 residues. The ends were cut back, 0 bases at V and 3 bases at J, with 4 bases in the middle. This CDR3 is CASSLAMTDTQYF. The CDR3, as DNA: TGTGCCAGCAGCTTAGCAATGACAGATACGCAGTATTTT.

This chain uses TRBV27 with TRBJ2-5, with TRBD1 matching 8 bases. The CDR3 loop spans 14 amino acids. Germline-derived CDR1 and CDR2 are MNHEY and SMNVEV (reference sequence). Unmatched junction bases numbered 8, after V lost 6 bases and J lost 5 bases. CDR3 region: CASRRTGSGETQYF. In DNA, the CDR3 is TGTGCCAGCAGGAGGACAGGGAGTGGCGAGACCCAGTACTTC.

This clone has more than one count but fewer than ten. V and J are TRBV24-1 and TRBJ2-1, with D possibly matching TRBD1 (6 bases). The CDR3 has 16 residues. V was cut by 1 base and J by 9 bases, with 18 bases left in between. Germline V CDR1 and CDR2: KGHDR, SFDVKD. The CDR3 region has the DNA TGTGCCACCAGTGATTTAAGGCAGGGGAAATTGGGTGAGCAGTTCTTC. Its translation is CATSDLRQGKLGEQFF.

The chain recombines TRBV6-5 with TRBJ1-1; no reliable D call. This CDR3 is 13 amino acids long. CDR1 and CDR2 (germline): MNHEY, SVGAGI. V lost 6 bases and J lost 3, with 11 bases in between. The DNA for the CDR3 is TGTGCCAGCAGCCTCATCGGACACACTGAAGCTTTCTTT. This codes for CASSLIGHTEAFF.

The V and J genes are TRBV18 and TRBJ2-7; a weak D match, TRBD1 (6 bases). CDR3 length: 12 residues. Germline V CDR1 and CDR2: KGHSH, LQKENI. V lost 6 bases and J lost 4, with 10 bases in between. The CDR3 region is CASSRTVYEQYF. For the CDR3, the DNA is TGTGCCAGCTCTCGGACAGTTTACGAGCAGTACTTC. The variable domain in full, completed from reference TRBV18 and TRBJ2-7, reads NAGVMQNPRHLVRRRGQEARLRCSPMKGHSHVYWYRQLPEEGLKFMVYLQKENIIDESGMPKERFSAEFPKEGPSILRIQQVVRGDSAAYFCASSRTVYEQYFGPGTRLTVT.

This clone was recorded a few times. The chain joins TRBV5-1 to TRBJ2-7; possible D gene TRBD1, 5 bases. This CDR3 has 19 residues. Germline V gives CDR1 SGHRS, CDR2 YFSETQ. Between the trimmed V and J ends, which lost 5 bases and 0 bases, there was a span of 27 bases. The CDR3 DNA sequence: TGCGCCAGCAGTTCGGGCCTCCAAACGACAGTGAAGAGCTCCTACGAGCAGTACTTC. It encodes CASSSGLQTTVKSSYEQYF.

This chain links TRBV19 with TRBJ1-5; 7 bases map to TRBD1. This CDR3 is 16 amino acids long. Germline CDR1 is LNHDA and CDR2 is SQIVND (reference sequence). V lost 3 bases, J lost 6 bases, and 11 bases stayed unmatched. Written as DNA, the CDR3 is TGTGCCAGTAGTATCAACAGGGGTAGTGGGTTTCAGCCCCAGCATTTT. Translation: CASSINRGSGFQPQHF.